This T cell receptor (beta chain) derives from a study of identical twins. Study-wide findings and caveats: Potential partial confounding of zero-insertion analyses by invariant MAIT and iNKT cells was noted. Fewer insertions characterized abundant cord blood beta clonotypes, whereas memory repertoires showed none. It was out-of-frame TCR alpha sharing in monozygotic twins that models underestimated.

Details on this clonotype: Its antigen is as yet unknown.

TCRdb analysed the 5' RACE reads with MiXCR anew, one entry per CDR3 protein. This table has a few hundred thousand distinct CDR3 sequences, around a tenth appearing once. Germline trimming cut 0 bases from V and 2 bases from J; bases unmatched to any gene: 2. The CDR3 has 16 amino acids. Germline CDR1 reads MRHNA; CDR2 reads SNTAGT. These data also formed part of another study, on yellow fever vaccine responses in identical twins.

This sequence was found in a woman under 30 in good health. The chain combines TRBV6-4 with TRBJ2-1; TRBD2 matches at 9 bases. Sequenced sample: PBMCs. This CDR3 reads CASSDSIAGAYNEQFF. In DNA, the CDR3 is TGTGCCAGCAGTGACTCGATAGCGGGGGCCTACAATGAGCAGTTCTTC.